This TCR beta chain was captured by sequencing in a study of blood T cell repertoires in COVID-19. At the level of the study: COVID-19 samples, acute and convalescent, were from the United States, Italy and Spain. From T cells, B-cell-depleted T cells, or PBMCs came the material, which was cDNA or gDNA.

The CDR3 has 15 residues. Per the germline V gene, CDR1 is MNHEY and CDR2 is SVGAGI. V lost 0 bases, J lost 1 base, and 9 bases lay in between. Original analysis: Quantification of nucleated cells was approximated via reference gene primer amplification. Sequencing used immunoSEQ multiplex PCR; TCRdb keeps in-frame clones, though not all of them. V and J calls plus clone size are reproduced from that table; the DNA served to infer D and trimming. Of 150,000 to 200,000 clones detected, about 86% appear once; the ten largest clones hold roughly 8%. The TCR was taken from a man in his sixties with acute or convalescent COVID-19. Material for sequencing was peripheral blood. The chain links TRBV6-5 to TRBJ1-1, with unresolved D. The CDR3 sequence: CASSYSVRKNTEAFF. In nucleotides, the CDR3 is TGTGCCAGCAGTTACTCTGTCAGAAAGAACACTGAAGCTTTCTTT.